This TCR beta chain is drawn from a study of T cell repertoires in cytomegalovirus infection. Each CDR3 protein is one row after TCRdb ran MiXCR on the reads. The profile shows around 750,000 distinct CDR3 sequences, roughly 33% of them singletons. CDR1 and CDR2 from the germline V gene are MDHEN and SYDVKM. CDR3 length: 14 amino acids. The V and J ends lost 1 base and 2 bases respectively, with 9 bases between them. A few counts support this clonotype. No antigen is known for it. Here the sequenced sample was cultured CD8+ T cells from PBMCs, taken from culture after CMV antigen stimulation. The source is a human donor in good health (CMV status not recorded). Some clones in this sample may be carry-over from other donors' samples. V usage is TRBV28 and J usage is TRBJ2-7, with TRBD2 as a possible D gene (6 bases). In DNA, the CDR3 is TGTGCCAGCAGTTTATTCGCGGGGCCCTACGAGCAGTACGTC. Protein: CASSLFAGPYEQYV.